This T cell receptor beta chain was retrieved from a study of PD-1 blockade in classical Hodgkin lymphoma. Every single patient, without exception, relapsed after autologous stem cell transplantation, and brentuximab vedotin exposure varied. Assay used: immunoSEQ multiplex PCR; TCRdb lists only in-frame clones, some missing. The sample includes 110,000 or so clones, 80% to 90% seen only once; the top ten take 15% to 20%. Looked up from germline, CDR1 is LGHNA and CDR2 is YSLEER. The length of the CDR3 is 18 residues. Trimming stripped 3 bases from V and 0 bases from J, with 17 bases between. The receptor comes from a human donor with classical Hodgkin lymphoma. Sequences were derived from peripheral blood mononuclear cells (PBMCs), sampled before the second cycle of nivolumab. The chain employs TRBV4-3 and TRBJ2-2, with D possibly TRBD1 on 5 matching bases. In DNA form, the CDR3 reads TGCGCCAGCAGCCAGGTCATTACAGGCCCGTCGAACACCGGGGAGCTGTTTTTT. This gives the protein CASSQVITGPSNTGELFF.